The 24 T cell receptor beta chains in this list originate from one sample, sequenced in a study of blood T cells in healthy people across ages. Then a second PCR, running roughly 7 to 11 cycles, was carried out with a sample-barcoded 5' primer and a J-beta primer mix. TCRdb passed the 5' RACE reads through MiXCR, listing each CDR3 protein once. The sample has 790,000 or so distinct CDR3 sequences; 46% are singletons. Sequenced input: blood. These receptors came from an elderly man in good health.

This clonotype appeared a few times. The CDR3 coding sequence is TGCAGCGTTGGTCCTACAGGGTTGGAGCAGTACTTC. Translating it yields CSVGPTGLEQYF. This chain joins TRBV29-1 and TRBJ2-5; TRBD1 might be the D (6 bases). The CDR3 extends over 12 amino acids. CDR1 and CDR2 from the germline V gene are SQVTM and ANQGSEA. The V end lost 4 bases, the J end lost 11 bases, and 17 bases lay between the germline ends.

This clonotype was detected only a few times. The rearrangement links TRBV6-2 or TRBV6-3 to TRBJ2-2, with 11 positions matching TRBD2. The CDR3 is 21 amino acids. The junction had 17 bases not matched to a gene; V was cut back by 0 bases and J by 5 bases. Germline lookup yields CDR1 MNHEY and CDR2 SVGEGT. The DNA of the CDR3 is TGTGCCAGCAGTTACTCGATTACCCGGGCTAGCGGGAGGAGATGGACCGGGGAGCTGTTTTTT. Its protein product is CASSYSITRASGRRWTGELFF.

As to this clonotype: Compared with germline, one end of the junction differs, possibly owing to a read error. The V call is TRBV12-3 or TRBV12-4, the J call TRBJ2-2; 10 nucleotides match TRBD1. The CDR3 runs to 17 residues. This CDR3 reads CASIRWGTGANTGGLFF. The CDR3 nucleotides are TGTGCCAGCATCCGGTGGGGGACAGGGGCGAACACCGGGGGGCTGTTTTTT.

This clonotype was recorded once. The chain is built from TRBV10-2 and TRBJ2-7, with D possibly matching TRBD2 (5 bases). Deletions cut 3 bases from V and 10 bases from J, with 19 bases between. This CDR3 has 14 amino acids. From germline, CDR1 is WSHSY and CDR2 SAAADI. The CDR3 DNA is TGCGCCAGCAGTGATGCCTCGACCCGGGAAACCCAGTACTTC. Residues: CASSDASTRETQYF.

The V gene is TRBV29-1, the J gene TRBJ2-5; TRBD1 might be the D (6 bases). V lost 4 bases to trimming and J lost 11 bases, with 17 bases between them. The germline V gene has CDR1 SQVTM and CDR2 ANQGSEA. This CDR3 spans 12 amino acids. The CDR3 bases are TGCAGCGTTGGGGTGACAGGTGATGAGCAGTACTTC. It is translated as CSVGVTGDEQYF.

This sequence joins TRBV4-3 and TRBJ1-2; D is unclear. V shed 5 bases and J shed 6 bases, with 22 bases lying between them. Germline V lookup: CDR1 LGHNA, CDR2 YSLEER. This CDR3 region has 16 residues. CDR3 region: CASSARETHVGDGYTF. The CDR3 DNA reads as TGCGCCAGCAGCGCCCGGGAAACACACGTAGGAGATGGCTACACCTTC.

This clonotype was picked up many times. The chain employs TRBV7-2 and TRBJ2-5, with TRBD2 matching over 8 bases. Germline V gene data show CDR1 as SGHTA and CDR2 as FQGNSA. The CDR3 runs 15 residues. V was pared by 5 bases and J by 4 bases, with 9 bases of the junction left unmatched. The CDR3 DNA sequence: TGTGCCAGCAGCACGGGACGGGAGGGCAGAGAGACCCAGTACTTC. This translates into CASSTGREGRETQYF.

The chain recombines TRBV7-2 with TRBJ1-6, with D possibly being TRBD1 (5 bases). V gave up 1 base and J gave up 10 bases, with 14 bases separating them. The CDR3 contains 15 residues. Germline V lookup: CDR1 SGHTA, CDR2 FQGNSA. CDR3 bases: TGTGCCAGCAGCTTAGTTGTTGGGGCCGGGTCACCCCTCCACTTT. Residues: CASSLVVGAGSPLHF.

The V and J genes are TRBV6-1 and TRBJ2-1; 9 bases agree with TRBD2. With V trimmed by 6 bases and J by 9 bases, 27 bases remained unmatched. Looked up from germline, CDR1 is MNHNS and CDR2 is SASEGT. The CDR3 covers 20 residues. The chain's CDR3 is CASSRGLARARTRVSIEQFF. CDR3 bases: TGTGCCAGCAGCCGTGGACTAGCGCGCGCTCGCACAAGGGTATCCATTGAGCAGTTCTTC.

This clonotype was picked up a small number of times. The chain couples TRBV24-1 to TRBJ2-7; 7 nucleotides align to TRBD2. The CDR3 has 14 residues. V trimming: 0 bases; J trimming: 5 bases; junction bases outside the gene matches: 3. Germline V CDR1 and CDR2: KGHDR, SFDVKD. CDR3 nucleotides: TGTGCCACCAGTGATTTGGCGGGGGTCCACGAGCAGTACTTC. It translates to CATSDLAGVHEQYF.

In this sample, this clonotype turned up many times. This rearrangement joins TRBV12-3 or TRBV12-4 to TRBJ1-5, with D possibly matching TRBD1 (5 bases). This CDR3 comprises 16 residues. With 7 bases removed from V and 4 bases from J, the gap between germline ends came to 20 bases. The CDR3 nucleotides read TGTGCCAGCACTACCTATGAGGGGCCGAATAATCAGCCCCAGCATTTT. This translates into CASTTYEGPNNQPQHF.

Only a few counts were recorded for this clonotype. This chain links TRBV20-1 with TRBJ2-1; 10 positions agree with TRBD2. The germline gives CDR1 DFQATT, CDR2 SNEGSKA (reference sequence). This CDR3 has 14 amino acids. Germline trimming cut 5 bases from V and 7 bases from J; bases unmatched to any gene: 8. The CDR3: CSAEVLAGENEQFF. CDR3 bases: TGCAGTGCTGAGGTCCTAGCGGGAGAGAATGAGCAGTTCTTC.

This clonotype occurred a few times. An end of the junction differs from the germline gene, which may be a read error. The gene calls are TRBV12-3 or TRBV12-4 and TRBJ2-3; weak D call: TRBD2 (5 bases). This CDR3 has 14 residues. The CDR3 reads CASSLYGNTDTQYF. In DNA form, the CDR3 reads TGTGCCAGCAGTTTATACGGGAACACAGATACTCAGTATTTT.

The chain couples TRBV12-3 or TRBV12-4 to TRBJ2-2, with 7 bases lining up with TRBD2. The V and J ends lost 6 bases and 5 bases, in that order; junction bases with no gene match: 6. The CDR3 contains 14 residues. The DNA of the CDR3 is TGTGCCAGCAGCCCCTCCGGGGGGACCGGGGAGCTGTTTTTT. It is translated as CASSPSGGTGELFF.

The chain links TRBV6-5 to TRBJ2-7; perhaps D is TRBD1 or TRBD2 (5 bases each). Germline-derived CDR1 and CDR2 are MNHEY and SVGAGI. Trimming removed 6 bases from V and 7 bases from J, with 22 bases in between. This CDR3 has 15 amino acids. The CDR3 DNA is TGTGCCAGCAGCCGATCGGCGAGGGGAAGTGGAGAGCAGTACTTC. Its protein is CASSRSARGSGEQYF.

The V call is TRBV7-2, the J call TRBJ2-4, with D perhaps being TRBD1 or TRBD2 (6 bases each). The CDR3 sequence is 20 residues long. Germline V gives CDR1 SGHTA, CDR2 FQGNSA. Trimming left V 4 bases short and J 2 bases short, with 27 bases between. The CDR3 region is CASSSHRQRGEDVTKNIQYF. In DNA, the CDR3 is TGTGCCAGCAGCTCCCACCGGCAGAGGGGGGAGGATGTTACCAAAAACATTCAGTACTTC.

This rearrangement joins TRBV9 to TRBJ2-3; 9 bases agree with TRBD2. CDR1 SGDLS and CDR2 YYNGEE come from the germline V gene. The CDR3 contains 16 residues. With V trimmed by 0 bases and J by 0 bases, 2 bases remained unmatched. The CDR3 DNA is TGTGCCAGCAGCGTAGTGCTAGCGGGGAGCACAGATACGCAGTATTTT. Translating gives CASSVVLAGSTDTQYF.

The chain employs TRBV21-1 and TRBJ2-5. TRBV21-1 is shown as a pseudogene. The CDR3 sequence is 10 residues long. The CDR3 coding sequence is TGTGCCACCTTAGCATTGACCCAGTACTTC. Its translation is CATLALTQYF.

Only a few counts were recorded for this clonotype. The chain links TRBV6-6 to TRBJ2-7; TRBD1 matches at 7 bases. This CDR3 is built from 14 residues. Per germline, CDR1 MNHNY and CDR2 SVGAGI (reference sequence). With 6 bases clipped from V and 1 base from J, the junction kept 6 bases outside the gene matches. CDR3 loop: CASRPTGISYEQYF. In DNA, the CDR3 is TGTGCCAGCAGACCGACAGGGATTTCCTACGAGCAGTACTTC.

The V and J genes are TRBV6-2 or TRBV6-3 and TRBJ1-2; tentatively, D is TRBD1 (6 bases). Deletions cut 8 bases from V and 2 bases from J, with 15 bases between. Germline CDR1 is MNHEY and CDR2 is SVGEGT. The length of the CDR3 is 14 residues. The CDR3 bases are TGTGCCAGCCGTGGCGGGGGGCCAAACTATGGCTACACCTTC. Translation gives CASRGGGPNYGYTF.

V and J are TRBV20-1 and TRBJ2-1, with TRBD2 matching 8 bases. Germline V gene lookup returns CDR1 DFQATT and CDR2 SNEGSKA (reference sequence). The CDR3 is 15 amino acids. V lost 6 bases to trimming and J lost 2 bases; unmatched junction nucleotides: 9. For the CDR3, the DNA is TGCAGTGCAACTACCGGGACTAGTACCTACAATGAGCAGTTCTTC. Translating gives CSATTGTSTYNEQFF.

V usage is TRBV10-3 and J usage is TRBJ2-1; 11 nucleotides match TRBD1. This CDR3 has 15 amino acids. Germline loops: CDR1 ENHRY, CDR2 SYGVKD. V dropped 3 bases and J dropped 8; count of bases not matched to a gene: 6. The CDR3 region is CAISERDRGVDEQFF. CDR3 nucleotide sequence: TGTGCCATCAGTGAAAGGGACAGGGGGGTAGATGAGCAGTTCTTC.

This clonotype is a singleton in its sample. The chain carries TRBV4-2 and TRBJ2-3, with 9 positions matching TRBD1. CDR3 length: 16 residues. Germline CDR1 reads LGHNA; CDR2 reads YNFKEQ. J lost 6 bases, V lost 1 base, and 8 bases had no gene match. CDR3 nucleotide sequence: TGTGCCAGCAGCCAAGCTACAGGGGGCAGCCTTGATACGCAGTATTTT. It translates to CASSQATGGSLDTQYF.

The CDR3 DNA follows: TGTGCCAGCAACTCGGGAGCGGGAGTAAGTGAGCAGTTCTTC. This codes for CASNSGAGVSEQFF. This chain uses TRBV9 with TRBJ2-1; TRBD2 matches 8 bases. Germline loops: CDR1 SGDLS, CDR2 YYNGEE. The CDR3 is 14 residues long. With 6 bases clipped from V and 9 bases from J, the junction kept 11 bases outside the gene matches.